The clone carrying this T cell receptor beta chain was seen many times. Its antigen remains unknown. The data stem from a study of T cell repertoires in cytomegalovirus infection. At the level of the study: Both a matching HLA type and CMV infection were indicated by public TCR beta signatures. Study outcomes and limitations: Identification of carriers of CMV plus the relevant HLA was achieved through cumulative public TCR beta family frequency.

TCRdb independently ran MiXCR on the reads; one entry per CDR3 protein. The table lists about 130,000 distinct CDR3 sequences, roughly 9% of them singletons, with over 9.5% in the top ten. The sequenced material came from PBMCs. The sequence came from a human donor in good health (CMV status not recorded). Some clones in this sample may be carry-over from other donors' samples.

CDR3 nucleotides: TGTGCCAGCAGCCCCTCTAGCGGGGGGGCCGCAGATACGCAGTATTTT. Amino acid sequence: CASSPSSGGAADTQYF. The chain joins TRBV7-2 to TRBJ2-3; the match to TRBD2 covers 12 bases. The CDR3 is made up of 16 amino acids. The germline gives CDR1 SGHTA, CDR2 FQGNSA. Trimming removed 5 bases from V and 4 bases from J; junction bases left unmatched: 7.